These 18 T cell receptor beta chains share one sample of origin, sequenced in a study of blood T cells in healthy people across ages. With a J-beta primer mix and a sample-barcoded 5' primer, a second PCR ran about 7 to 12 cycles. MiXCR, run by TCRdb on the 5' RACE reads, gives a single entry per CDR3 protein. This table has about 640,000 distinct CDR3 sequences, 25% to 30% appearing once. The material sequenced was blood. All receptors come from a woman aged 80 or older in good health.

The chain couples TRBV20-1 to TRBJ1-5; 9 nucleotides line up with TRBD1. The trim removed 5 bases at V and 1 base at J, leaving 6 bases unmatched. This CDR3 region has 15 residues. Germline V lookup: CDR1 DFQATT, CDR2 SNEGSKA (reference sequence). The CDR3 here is CSALQGQGSNQPQHF. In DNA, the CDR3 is TGCAGTGCTCTCCAGGGACAGGGCAGCAATCAGCCCCAGCATTTT.

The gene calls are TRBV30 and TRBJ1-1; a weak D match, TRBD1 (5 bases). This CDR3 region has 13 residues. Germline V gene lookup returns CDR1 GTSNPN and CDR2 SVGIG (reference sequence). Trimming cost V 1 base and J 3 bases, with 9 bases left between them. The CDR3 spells CAWSGGSDTEAFF. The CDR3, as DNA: TGTGCCTGGAGTGGGGGGTCGGACACTGAAGCTTTCTTT.

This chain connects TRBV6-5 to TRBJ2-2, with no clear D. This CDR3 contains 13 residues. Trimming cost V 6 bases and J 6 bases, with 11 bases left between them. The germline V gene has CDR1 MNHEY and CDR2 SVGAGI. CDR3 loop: CASRGLSSGELFF. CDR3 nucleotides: TGTGCCAGCAGGGGCCTAAGTTCCGGGGAGCTGTTTTTT.

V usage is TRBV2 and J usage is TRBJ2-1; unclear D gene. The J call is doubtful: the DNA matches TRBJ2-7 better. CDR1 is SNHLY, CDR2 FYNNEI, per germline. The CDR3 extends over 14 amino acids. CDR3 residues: CASLGAEKFNEQYF. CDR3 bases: TGTGCCAGTTTAGGTGCGGAGAAATTCAATGAGCAGTACTTC.

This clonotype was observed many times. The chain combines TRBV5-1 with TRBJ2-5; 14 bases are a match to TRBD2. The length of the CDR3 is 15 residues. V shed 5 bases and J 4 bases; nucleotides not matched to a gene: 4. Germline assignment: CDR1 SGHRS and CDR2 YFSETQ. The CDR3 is CASRPTSGGAETQYF. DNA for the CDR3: TGCGCCAGCAGGCCGACTAGCGGGGGGGCAGAGACCCAGTACTTC. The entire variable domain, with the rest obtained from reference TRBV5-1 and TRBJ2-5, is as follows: KAGVTQTPRYLIKTRGQQVTLSCSPISGHRSVSWYQQTPGQGLQFLFEYFSETQRNKGNFPGRFSGRQFSNSRSEMNVSTLELGDSALYLCASRPTSGGAETQYFGPGTRLLVL.

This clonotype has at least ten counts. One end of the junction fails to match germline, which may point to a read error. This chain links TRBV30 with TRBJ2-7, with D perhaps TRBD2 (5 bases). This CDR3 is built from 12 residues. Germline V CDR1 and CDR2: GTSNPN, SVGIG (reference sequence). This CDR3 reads CAWRKGEYVQYF. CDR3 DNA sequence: TGTGCCTGGAGGAAGGGAGAGTACGTGCAGTACTTC.

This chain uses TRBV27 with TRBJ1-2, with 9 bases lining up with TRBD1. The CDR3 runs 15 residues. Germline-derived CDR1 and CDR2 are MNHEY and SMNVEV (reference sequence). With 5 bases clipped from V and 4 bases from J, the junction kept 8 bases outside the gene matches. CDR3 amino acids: CASSPRTGEGYGYTF. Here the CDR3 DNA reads TGTGCCAGCAGTCCTCGGACAGGGGAAGGCTATGGCTACACCTTC.

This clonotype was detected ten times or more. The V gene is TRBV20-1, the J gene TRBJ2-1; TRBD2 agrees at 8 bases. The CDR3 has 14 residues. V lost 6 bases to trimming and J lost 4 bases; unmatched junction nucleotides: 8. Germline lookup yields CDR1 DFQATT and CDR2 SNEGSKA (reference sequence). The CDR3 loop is CSADFGGAYNEQFF. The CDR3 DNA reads TGCAGTGCAGATTTCGGGGGGGCTTACAATGAGCAGTTCTTC.

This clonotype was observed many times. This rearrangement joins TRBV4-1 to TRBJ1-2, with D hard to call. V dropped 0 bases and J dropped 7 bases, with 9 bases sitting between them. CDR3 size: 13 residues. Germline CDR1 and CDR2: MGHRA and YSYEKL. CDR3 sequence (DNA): TGCGCCAGCAGCCAAGATAGAGGGTTTGGCTACACCTTC. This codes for CASSQDRGFGYTF.

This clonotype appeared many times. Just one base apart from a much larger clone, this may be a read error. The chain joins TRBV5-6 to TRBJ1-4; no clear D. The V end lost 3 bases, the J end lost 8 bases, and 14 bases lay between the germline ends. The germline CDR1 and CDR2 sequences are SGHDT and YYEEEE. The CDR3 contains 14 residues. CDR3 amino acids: CASSWGRVGEKLFF. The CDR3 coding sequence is TGTGCCAGCAGCTGGGGTAGGGTTGGCGAAAAACTGTTTTTT. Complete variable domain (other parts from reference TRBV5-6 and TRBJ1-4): DAGVTQSPTHLIKTRGQQVTLRCSPKSGHDTVSWYQQALGQGPQFIFQYYEEEERQRGNFPDRFSGHQFPNYSSELNVNALLLGDSALYLCASSWGRVGEKLFFGSGTQLSVL.

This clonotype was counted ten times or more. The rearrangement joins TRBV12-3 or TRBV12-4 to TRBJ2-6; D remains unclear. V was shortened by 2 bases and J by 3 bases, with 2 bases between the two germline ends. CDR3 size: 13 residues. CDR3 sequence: CASSLIGANVLTF. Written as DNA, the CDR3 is TGTGCCAGCAGTTTAATTGGGGCCAACGTCCTGACTTTC.

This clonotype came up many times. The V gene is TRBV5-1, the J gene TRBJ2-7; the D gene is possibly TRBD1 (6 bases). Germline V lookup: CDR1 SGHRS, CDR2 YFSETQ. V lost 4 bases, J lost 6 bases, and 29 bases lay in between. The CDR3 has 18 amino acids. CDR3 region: CASSPTHTGMVDSVEQYF. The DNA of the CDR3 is TGCGCCAGCAGCCCAACTCACACAGGGATGGTTGATTCGGTCGAGCAGTACTTC.

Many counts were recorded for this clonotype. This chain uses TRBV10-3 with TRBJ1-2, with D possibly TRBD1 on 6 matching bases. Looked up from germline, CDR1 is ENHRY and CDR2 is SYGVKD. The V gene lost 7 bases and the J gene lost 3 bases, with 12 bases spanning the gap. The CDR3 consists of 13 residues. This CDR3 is CAINTGTDYGYTF. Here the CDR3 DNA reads TGTGCCATCAATACAGGGACTGACTATGGCTACACCTTC.

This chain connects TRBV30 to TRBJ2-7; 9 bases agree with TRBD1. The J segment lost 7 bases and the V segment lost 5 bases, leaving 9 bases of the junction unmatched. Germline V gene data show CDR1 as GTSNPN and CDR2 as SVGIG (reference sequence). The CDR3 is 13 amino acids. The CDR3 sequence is CAWAGTGRNEQYF. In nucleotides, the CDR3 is TGTGCCTGGGCCGGGACAGGGCGAAATGAGCAGTACTTC.

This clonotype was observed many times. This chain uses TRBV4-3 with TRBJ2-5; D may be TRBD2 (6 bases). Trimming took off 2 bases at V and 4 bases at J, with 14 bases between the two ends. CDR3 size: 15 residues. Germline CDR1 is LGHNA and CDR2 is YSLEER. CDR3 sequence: CASSQSGLMGETQYF. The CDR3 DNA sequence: TGCGCCAGCAGCCAATCCGGACTAATGGGAGAGACCCAGTACTTC.

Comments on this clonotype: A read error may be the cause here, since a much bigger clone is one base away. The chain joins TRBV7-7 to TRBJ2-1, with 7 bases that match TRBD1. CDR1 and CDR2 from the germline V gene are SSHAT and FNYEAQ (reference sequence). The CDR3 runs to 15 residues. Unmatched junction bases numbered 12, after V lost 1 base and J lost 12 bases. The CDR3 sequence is CASSLVNPTGKGQFF. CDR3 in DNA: TGTGCCAGCAGCTTAGTGAACCCGACAGGGAAGGGGCAGTTCTTC.

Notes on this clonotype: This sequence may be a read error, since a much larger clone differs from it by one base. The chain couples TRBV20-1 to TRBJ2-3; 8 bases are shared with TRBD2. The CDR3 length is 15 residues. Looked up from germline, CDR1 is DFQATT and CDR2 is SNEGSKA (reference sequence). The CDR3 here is CSARQPGLGTGTQYF. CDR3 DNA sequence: TGCAGTGCTAGGCAACCGGGACTAGGAACAGGTACGCAGTATTTT.

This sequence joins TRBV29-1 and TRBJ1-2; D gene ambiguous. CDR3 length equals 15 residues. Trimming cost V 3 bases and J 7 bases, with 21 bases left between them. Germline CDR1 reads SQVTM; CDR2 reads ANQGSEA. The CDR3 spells CSVETQYSLGGGYTF. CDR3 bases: TGCAGCGTTGAGACCCAGTACAGCTTAGGCGGTGGCTACACCTTC.